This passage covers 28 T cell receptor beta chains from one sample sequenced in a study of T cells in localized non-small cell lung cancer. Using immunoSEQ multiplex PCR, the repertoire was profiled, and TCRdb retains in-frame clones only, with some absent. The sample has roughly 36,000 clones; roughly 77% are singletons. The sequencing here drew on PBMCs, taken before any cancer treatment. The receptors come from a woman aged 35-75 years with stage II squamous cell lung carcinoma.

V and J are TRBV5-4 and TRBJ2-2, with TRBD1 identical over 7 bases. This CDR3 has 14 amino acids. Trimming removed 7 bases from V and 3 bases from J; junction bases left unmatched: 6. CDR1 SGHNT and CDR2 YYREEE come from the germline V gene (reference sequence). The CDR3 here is CASQGDPDTGELFF. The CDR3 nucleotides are TGTGCCAGCCAGGGGGACCCTGACACCGGGGAGCTGTTTTTT.

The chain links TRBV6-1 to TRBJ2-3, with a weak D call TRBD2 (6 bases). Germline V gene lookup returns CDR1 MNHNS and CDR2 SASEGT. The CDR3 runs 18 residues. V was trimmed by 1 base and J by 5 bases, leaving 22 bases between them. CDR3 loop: CASSEGYLAGQEGDTQYF. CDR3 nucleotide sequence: TGTGCCAGCAGTGAAGGGTATTTAGCAGGGCAGGAGGGAGATACGCAGTATTTT.

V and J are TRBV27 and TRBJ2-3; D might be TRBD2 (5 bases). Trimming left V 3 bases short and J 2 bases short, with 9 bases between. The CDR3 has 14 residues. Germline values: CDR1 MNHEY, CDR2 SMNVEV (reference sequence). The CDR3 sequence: CASSFGLITDTQYF. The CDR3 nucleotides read TGTGCCAGCAGTTTTGGACTCATCACAGATACGCAGTATTTT.

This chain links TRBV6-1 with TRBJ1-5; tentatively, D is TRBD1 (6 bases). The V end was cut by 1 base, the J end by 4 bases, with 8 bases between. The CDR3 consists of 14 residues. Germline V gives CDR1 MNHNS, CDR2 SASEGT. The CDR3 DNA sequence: TGTGCCAGCAGTGAAGACACAGGGAATCAGCCCCAGCATTTT. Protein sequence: CASSEDTGNQPQHF.

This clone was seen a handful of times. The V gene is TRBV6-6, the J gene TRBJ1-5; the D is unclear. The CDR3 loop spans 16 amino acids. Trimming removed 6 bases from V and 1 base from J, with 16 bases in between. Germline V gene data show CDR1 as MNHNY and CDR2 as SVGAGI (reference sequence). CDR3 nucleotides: TGTGCCAGCAGCCAATTATCGAGCGGGAGCAATCAGCCCCAGCATTTT. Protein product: CASSQLSSGSNQPQHF.

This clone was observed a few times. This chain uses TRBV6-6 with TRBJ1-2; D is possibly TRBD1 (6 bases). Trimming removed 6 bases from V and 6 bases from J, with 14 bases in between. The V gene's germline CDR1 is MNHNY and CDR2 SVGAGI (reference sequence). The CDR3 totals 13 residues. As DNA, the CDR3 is TGTGCCAGCAGCCGCCAGGGGCTGGATGGCTACACCTTC. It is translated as CASSRQGLDGYTF.

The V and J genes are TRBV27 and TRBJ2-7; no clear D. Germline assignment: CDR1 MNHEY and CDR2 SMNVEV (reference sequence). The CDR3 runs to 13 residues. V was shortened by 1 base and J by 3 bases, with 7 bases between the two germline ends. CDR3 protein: CASSLLNSYEQYF. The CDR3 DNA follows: TGTGCCAGCAGTTTATTGAACAGCTACGAGCAGTACTTC.

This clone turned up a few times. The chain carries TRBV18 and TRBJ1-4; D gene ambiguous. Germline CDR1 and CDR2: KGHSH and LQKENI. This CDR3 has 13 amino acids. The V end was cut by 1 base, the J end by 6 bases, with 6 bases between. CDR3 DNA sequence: TGTGCCAGCTCACCACTGGGTTATGAAAAACTGTTTTTT. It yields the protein CASSPLGYEKLFF.

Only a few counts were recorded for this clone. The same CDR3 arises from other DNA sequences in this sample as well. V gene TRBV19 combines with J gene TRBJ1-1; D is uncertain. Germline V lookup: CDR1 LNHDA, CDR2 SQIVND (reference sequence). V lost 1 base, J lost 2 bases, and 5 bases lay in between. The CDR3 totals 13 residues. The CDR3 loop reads CASSIGGNTEAFF. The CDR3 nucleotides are TGTGCCAGTAGTATAGGTGGAAACACTGAAGCTTTCTTT.

CDR3 DNA sequence: TGCAGTGCTAGAGATGGGGGGCCCCAGCATTTT. Its translation is CSARDGGPQHF. V and J are TRBV20-1 and TRBJ1-5; D might be TRBD1 (5 bases). The CDR3 is 11 residues long. Per the germline V gene, CDR1 is DFQATT and CDR2 is SNEGSKA (reference sequence). The V end was cut by 0 bases, the J end by 9 bases, with 6 bases between.

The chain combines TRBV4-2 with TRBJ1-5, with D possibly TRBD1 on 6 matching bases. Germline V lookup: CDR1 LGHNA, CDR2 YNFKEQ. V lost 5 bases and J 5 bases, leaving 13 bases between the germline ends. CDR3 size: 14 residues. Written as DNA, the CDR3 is TGTGCCAGCAGCTTGGGCAGGGGCGATCAGCCCCAGCATTTT. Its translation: CASSLGRGDQPQHF.

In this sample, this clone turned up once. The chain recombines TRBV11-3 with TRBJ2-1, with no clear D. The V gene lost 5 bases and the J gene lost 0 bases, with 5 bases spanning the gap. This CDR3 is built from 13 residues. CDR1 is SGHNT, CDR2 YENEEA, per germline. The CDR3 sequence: CASSPTSYNEQFF. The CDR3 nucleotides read TGTGCCAGCAGCCCTACCTCCTACAATGAGCAGTTCTTC.

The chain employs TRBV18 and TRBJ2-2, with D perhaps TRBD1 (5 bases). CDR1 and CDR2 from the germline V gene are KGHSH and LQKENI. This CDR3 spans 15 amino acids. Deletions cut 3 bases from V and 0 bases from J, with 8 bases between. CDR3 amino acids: CASSPDSANTGELFF. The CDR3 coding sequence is TGTGCCAGCTCACCCGACAGCGCGAACACCGGGGAGCTGTTTTTT.

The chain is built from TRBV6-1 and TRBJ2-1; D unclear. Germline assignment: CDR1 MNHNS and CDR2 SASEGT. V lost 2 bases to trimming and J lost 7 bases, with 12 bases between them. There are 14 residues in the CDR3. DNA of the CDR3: TGTGCCAGCAGTGAATTTGGGCCGTGGAATGAGCAGTTCTTC. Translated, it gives CASSEFGPWNEQFF.

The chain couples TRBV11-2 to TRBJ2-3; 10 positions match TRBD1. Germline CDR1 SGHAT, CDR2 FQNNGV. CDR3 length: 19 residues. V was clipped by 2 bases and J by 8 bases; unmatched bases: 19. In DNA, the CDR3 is TGTGCCAGCAGCTTAATTTGGGGGGACAGGGGAAGTTTGATCGCTACGCAGTATTTT. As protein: CASSLIWGDRGSLIATQYF. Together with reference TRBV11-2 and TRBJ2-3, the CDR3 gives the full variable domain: EAGVAQSPRYKIIEKRQSVAFWCNPISGHATLYWYQQILGQGPKLLIQFQNNGVVDDSQLPKDRFSAERLKGVDSTLKIQPAKLEDSAVYLCASSLIWGDRGSLIATQYFGPGTRLTVL.

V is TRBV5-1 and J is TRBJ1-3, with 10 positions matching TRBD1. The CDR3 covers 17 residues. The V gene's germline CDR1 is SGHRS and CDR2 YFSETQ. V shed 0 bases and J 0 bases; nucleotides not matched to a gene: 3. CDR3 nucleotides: TGCGCCAGCAGCTTGGGGACAGGGGGTTTCTCTGGAAACACCATATATTTT. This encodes CASSLGTGGFSGNTIYF.

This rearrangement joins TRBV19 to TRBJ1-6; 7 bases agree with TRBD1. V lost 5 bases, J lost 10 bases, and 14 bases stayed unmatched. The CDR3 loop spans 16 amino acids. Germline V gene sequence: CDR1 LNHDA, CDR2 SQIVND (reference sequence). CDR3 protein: CASSSRGRGGGSPLHF. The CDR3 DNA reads TGTGCCAGTAGTTCCAGGGGGAGGGGAGGAGGGTCACCCCTCCACTTT.

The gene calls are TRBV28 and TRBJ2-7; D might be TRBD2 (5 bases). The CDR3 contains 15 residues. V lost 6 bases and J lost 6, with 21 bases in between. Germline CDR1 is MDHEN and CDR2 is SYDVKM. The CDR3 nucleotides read TGTGCCAGCAGCTCCGCCGGGATAACCGCGGGCGAGCAGTACTTC. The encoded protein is CASSSAGITAGEQYF. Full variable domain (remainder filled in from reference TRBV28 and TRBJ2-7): DVKVTQSSRYLVKRTGEKVFLECVQDMDHENMFWYRQDPGLGLRLIYFSYDVKMKEKGDIPEGYSVSREKKERFSLILESASTNQTSMYLCASSSAGITAGEQYFGPGTRLTVT.

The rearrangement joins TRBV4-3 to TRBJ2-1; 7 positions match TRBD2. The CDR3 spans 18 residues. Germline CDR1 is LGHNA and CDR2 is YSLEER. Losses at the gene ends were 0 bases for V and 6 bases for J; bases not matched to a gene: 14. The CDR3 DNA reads TGCGCCAGCAGCCAAGATTGGTTGGGGGACTACCGCTTCAATGAGCAGTTCTTC. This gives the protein CASSQDWLGDYRFNEQFF.

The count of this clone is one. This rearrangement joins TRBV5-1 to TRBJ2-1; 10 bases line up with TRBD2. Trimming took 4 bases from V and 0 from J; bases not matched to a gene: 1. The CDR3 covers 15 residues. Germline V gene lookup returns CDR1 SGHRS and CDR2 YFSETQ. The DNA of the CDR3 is TGCGCCAGCAGCCCTAGCGGGAGCTCCTACAATGAGCAGTTCTTC. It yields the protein CASSPSGSSYNEQFF.

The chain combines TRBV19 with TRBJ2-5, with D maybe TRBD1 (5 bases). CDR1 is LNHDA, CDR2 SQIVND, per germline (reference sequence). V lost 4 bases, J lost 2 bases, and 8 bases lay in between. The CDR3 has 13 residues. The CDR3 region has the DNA TGTGCCAGTAGTAAGACAGAACAAGAGACCCAGTACTTC. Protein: CASSKTEQETQYF.

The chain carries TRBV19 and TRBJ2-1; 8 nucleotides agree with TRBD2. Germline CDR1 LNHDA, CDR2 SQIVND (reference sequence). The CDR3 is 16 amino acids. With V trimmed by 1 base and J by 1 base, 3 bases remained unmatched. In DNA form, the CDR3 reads TGTGCCAGTAGTATAGCGGGGGGGCTTTCCTACAATGAGCAGTTCTTC. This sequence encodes CASSIAGGLSYNEQFF.

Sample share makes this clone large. The CDR3 region is CASGPDSYNEKLFF. The CDR3 DNA sequence: TGTGCCAGCGGCCCTGACAGTTATAATGAAAAACTGTTTTTT. The chain couples TRBV27 to TRBJ1-4; D perhaps matches TRBD1 (5 bases). The germline V and J ends were trimmed by 8 bases and 4 bases, with 14 bases remaining between them. This CDR3 is built from 14 residues. Germline CDR1 MNHEY, CDR2 SMNVEV (reference sequence).

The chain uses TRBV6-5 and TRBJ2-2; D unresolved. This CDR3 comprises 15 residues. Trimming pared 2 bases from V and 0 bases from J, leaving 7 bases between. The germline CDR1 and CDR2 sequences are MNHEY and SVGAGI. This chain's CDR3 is CASSYESSNTGELFF. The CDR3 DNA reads TGTGCCAGCAGTTACGAGTCCTCGAACACCGGGGAGCTGTTTTTT.

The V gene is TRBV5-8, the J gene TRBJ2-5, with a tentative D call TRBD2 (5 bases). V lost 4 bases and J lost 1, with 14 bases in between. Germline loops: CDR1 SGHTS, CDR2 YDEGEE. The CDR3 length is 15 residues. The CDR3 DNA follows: TGTGCCAGCAGCCCCAGTGAGGGCATCCAAGAGACCCAGTACTTC. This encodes CASSPSEGIQETQYF. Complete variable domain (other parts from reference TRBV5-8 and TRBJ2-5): EAGVTQSPTHLIKTRGQQATLRCSPISGHTSVYWYQQALGLGLQFLLWYDEGEERNRGNFPPRFSGRQFPNYSSELNVNALELEDSALYLCASSPSEGIQETQYFGPGTRLLVL.

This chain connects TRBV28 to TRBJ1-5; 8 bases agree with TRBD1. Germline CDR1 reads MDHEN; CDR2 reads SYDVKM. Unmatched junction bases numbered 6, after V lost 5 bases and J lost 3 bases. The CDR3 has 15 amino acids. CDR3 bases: TGTGCCAGCAGTCCTGGGACAGGAAACAATCAGCCCCAGCATTTT. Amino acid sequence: CASSPGTGNNQPQHF.

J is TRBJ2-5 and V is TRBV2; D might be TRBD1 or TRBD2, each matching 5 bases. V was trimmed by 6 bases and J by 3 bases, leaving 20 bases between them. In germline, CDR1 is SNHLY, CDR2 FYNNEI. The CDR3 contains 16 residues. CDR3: CASRALGDPLEETQYF. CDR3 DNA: TGTGCCAGCAGGGCCTTGGGGGACCCCCTCGAAGAGACCCAGTACTTC.

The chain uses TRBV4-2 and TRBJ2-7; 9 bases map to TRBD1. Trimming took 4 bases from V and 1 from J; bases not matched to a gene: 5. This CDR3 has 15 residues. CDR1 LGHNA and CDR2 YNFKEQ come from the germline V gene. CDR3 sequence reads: CASSPATGGSYEQYF. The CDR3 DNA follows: TGTGCCAGCAGCCCGGCGACAGGGGGATCCTACGAGCAGTACTTC.